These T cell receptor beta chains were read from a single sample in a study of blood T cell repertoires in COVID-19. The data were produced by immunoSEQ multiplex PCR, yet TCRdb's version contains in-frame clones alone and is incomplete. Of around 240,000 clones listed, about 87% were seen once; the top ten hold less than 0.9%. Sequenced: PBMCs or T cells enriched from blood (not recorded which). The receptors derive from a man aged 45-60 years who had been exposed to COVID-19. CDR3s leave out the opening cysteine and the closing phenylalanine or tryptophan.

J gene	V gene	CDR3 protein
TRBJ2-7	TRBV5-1	ASSSRVGYEQY
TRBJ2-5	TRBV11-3	ASSLGQGGETQY
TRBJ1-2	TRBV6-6	ASSHDPARGYT
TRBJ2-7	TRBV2	ASSRTGGLYEQY
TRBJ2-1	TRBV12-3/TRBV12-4	ASSLVAAPGGF
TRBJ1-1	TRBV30	AWSVNWNTEAF
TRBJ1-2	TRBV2	ASSDQGRRGYT
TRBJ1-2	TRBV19	ASSTPASGRYGYT
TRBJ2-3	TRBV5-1	ASSPGPRSTDTQY
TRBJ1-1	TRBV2	ASSEQGRNTEAF
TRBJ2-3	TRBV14	ASSQDPPRLAGTGTQY
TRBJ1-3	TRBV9	ASSVGAHMAGNTIY
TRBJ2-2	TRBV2	ASSVMAAANTGELF
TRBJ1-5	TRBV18	ASSPQSNQPQH
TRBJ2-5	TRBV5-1	ASSFEGTSGIWY
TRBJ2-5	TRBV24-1	ATSGTGRQETQY
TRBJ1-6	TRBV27	ASSFHPTENNSPLH
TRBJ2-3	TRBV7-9	ASSRRQGVADTQY
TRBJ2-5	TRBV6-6	ASSLLGAGGFVTQY
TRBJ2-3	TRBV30	AWQQGWISDTQY
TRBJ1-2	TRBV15	ATSSGGGYGYT
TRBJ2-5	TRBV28	ASQPTGIRTQY
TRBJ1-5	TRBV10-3	AISEGGGSQPQH
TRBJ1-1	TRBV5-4	ASSPPGPALRNTEAF
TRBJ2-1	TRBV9	ASSVVGTGVFDEQF
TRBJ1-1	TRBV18	ASSPSFGTGRDTEAF
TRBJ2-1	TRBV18	ASSPFSGLAGGGGSYNEQF
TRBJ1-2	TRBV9	ASSVDSLSGYT
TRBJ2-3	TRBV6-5	ASSPTRDTQY
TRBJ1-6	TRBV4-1	ASSPKRTGVNSPLH
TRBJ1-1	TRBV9	ASSVGAGVNTEAF
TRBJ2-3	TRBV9	ASSVAPAGLTDTQY
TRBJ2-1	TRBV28	ASLGGTAAYNEQF
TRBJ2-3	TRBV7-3	ASSLTGSSGSTDTQY
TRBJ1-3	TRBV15	ATSGPSIYSGNTIY
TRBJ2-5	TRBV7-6	ASSLDNPGLVSLRETQY
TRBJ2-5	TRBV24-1	ATSDFSRGGGRFGEQETQY
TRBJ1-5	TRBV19	ASSAFRGLGQPQH
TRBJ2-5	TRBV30	ACSDSSETQY
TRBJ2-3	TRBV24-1	ATSAVTLDTQY
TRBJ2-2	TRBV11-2	ASSQRGTSGMWTTGELF
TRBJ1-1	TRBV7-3	ASSVQVNTEAF
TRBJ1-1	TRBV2	ASSDRGNTEAF
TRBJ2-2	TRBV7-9	ASSLGTGVLANTGELF
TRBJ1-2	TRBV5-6	ASSLVRKDGYT
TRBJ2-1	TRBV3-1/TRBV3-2	ASSTRGAGNEQF
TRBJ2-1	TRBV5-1	ASSLGQVSYNEQF
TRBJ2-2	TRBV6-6	ASSQSGPGEWLGRELF
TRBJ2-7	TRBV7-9	ASSFSLKLSEQY
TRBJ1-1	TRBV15	ATSRGGSGTEAF
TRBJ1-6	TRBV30	AWRQWTGSSYNSPLH